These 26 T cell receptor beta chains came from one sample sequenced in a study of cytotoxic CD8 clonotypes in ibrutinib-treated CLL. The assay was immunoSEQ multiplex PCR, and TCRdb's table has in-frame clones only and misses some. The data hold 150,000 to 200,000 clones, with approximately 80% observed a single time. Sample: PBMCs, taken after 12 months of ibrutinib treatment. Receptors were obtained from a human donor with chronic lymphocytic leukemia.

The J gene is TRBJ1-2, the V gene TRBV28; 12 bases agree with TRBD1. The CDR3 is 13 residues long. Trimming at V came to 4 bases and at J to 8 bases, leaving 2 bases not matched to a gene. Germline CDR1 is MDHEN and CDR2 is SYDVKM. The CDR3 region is CASSWDRGQGYTF. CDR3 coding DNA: TGTGCCAGCAGTTGGGACAGGGGGCAGGGCTACACCTTC.

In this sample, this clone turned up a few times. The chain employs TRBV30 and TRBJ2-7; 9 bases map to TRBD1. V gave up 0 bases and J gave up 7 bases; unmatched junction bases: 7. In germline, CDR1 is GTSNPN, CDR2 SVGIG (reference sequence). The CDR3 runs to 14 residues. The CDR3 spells CAWSVMDRGGEQYF. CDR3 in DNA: TGTGCCTGGAGTGTAATGGACAGGGGAGGGGAGCAGTACTTC.

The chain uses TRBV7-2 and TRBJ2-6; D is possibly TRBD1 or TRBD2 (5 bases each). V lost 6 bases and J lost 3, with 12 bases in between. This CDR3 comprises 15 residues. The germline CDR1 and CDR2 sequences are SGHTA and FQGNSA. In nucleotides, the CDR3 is TGTGCCAGCAGTCCTGGGGGATTTGGGGCCAACGTCCTGACTTTC. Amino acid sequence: CASSPGGFGANVLTF.

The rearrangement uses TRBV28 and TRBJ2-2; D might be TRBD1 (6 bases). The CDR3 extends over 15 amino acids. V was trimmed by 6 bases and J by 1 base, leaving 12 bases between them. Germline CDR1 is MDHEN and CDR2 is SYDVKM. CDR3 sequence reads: CASRDPTGNTGELFF. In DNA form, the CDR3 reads TGTGCCAGCAGGGACCCGACAGGGAACACCGGGGAGCTGTTTTTT.

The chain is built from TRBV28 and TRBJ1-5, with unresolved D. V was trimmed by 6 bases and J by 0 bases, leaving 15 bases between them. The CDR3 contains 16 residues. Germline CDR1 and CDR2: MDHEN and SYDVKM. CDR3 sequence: CASSIQGRISNQPQHF. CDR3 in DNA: TGTGCCAGCAGCATCCAAGGACGGATTAGCAATCAGCCCCAGCATTTT.

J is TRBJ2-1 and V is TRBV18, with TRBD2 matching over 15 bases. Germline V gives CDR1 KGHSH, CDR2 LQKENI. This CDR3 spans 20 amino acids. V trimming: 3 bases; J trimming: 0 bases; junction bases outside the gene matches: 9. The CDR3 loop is CASSPGTSGRPGDSYNEQFF. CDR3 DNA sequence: TGTGCCAGCTCACCTGGGACTAGCGGGAGGCCAGGAGACTCCTACAATGAGCAGTTCTTC.

The CDR3 loop is CASSRGTYEQFF. The DNA for the CDR3 is TGTGCCAGCAGCCGGGGGACATACGAGCAGTTCTTC. V usage is TRBV6-6 and J usage is TRBJ2-1; D assignment may be TRBD1 or TRBD2 (6 bases each). Per the germline V gene, CDR1 is MNHNY and CDR2 is SVGAGI (reference sequence). V was trimmed by 6 bases and J by 10 bases, leaving 13 bases between them. This CDR3 contains 12 residues.

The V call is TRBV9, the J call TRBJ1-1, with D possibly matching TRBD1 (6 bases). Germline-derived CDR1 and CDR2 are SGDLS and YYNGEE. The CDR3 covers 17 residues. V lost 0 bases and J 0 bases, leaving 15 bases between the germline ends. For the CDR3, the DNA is TGTGCCAGCAGCGTAGCTACAGTCGGGGGGCTGAACACTGAAGCTTTCTTT. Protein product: CASSVATVGGLNTEAFF.

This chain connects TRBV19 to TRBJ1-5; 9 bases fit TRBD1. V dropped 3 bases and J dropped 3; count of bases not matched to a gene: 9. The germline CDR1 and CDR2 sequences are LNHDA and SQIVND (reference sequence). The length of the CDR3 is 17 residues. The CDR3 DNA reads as TGTGCCAGTAGTATCCCCGACAGGGGGGCCTCCAATCAGCCCCAGCATTTT. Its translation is CASSIPDRGASNQPQHF.

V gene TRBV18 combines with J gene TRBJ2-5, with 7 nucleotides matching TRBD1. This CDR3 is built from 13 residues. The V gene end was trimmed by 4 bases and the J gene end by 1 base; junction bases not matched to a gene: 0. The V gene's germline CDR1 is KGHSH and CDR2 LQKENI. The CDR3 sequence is CASSRDSQETQYF. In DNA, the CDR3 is TGTGCCAGCTCACGGGACAGCCAAGAGACCCAGTACTTC.

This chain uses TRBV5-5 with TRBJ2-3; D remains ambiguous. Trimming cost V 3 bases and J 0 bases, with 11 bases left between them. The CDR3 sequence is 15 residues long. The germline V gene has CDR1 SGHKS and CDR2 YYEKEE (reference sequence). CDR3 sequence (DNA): TGTGCCAGCAGCTCCGCCCCCGCTAGCACAGATACGCAGTATTTT. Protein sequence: CASSSAPASTDTQYF.

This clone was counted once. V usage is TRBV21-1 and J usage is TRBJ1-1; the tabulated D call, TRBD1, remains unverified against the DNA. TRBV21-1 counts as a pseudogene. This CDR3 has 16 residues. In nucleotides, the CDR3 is TGTGCCAGCAGCAACGGAAGACAGAGAATGAACACTGAAGCTTTCTTT. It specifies CASSNGRQRMNTEAFF.

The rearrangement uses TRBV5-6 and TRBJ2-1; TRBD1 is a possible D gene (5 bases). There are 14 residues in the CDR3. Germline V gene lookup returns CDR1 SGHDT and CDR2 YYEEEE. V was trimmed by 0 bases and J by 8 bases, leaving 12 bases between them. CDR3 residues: CASSLVGAFDEQFF. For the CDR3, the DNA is TGTGCCAGCAGCTTGGTTGGGGCTTTCGATGAGCAGTTCTTC.

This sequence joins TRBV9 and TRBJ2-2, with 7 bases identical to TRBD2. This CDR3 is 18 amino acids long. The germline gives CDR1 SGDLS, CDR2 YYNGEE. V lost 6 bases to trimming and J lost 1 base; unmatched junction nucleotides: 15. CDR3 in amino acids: CASNPYAAASGNTGELFF. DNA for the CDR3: TGTGCCAGCAACCCTTACGCCGCAGCTAGCGGGAACACCGGGGAGCTGTTTTTT.

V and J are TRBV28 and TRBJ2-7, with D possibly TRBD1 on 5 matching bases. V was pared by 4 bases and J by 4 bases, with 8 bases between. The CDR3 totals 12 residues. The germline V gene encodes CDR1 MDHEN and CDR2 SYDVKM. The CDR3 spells CASSSGKYEQYF. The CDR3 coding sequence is TGTGCCAGCAGTTCAGGGAAGTACGAGCAGTACTTC.

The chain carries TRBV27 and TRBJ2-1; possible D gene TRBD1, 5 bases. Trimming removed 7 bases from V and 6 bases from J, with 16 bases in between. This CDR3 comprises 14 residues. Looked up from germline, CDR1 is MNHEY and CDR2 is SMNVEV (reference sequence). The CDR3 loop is CASKGDATGNEQFF. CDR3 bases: TGTGCCAGCAAAGGGGATGCCACTGGCAATGAGCAGTTCTTC.

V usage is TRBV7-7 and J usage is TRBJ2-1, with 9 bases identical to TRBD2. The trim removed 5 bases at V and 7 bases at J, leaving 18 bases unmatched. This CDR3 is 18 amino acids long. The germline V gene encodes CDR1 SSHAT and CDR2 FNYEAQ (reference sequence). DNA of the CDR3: TGTGCCAGCAGCCCCCGTTCAGCGGGGGGCCCTATGGGGAATGAGCAGTTCTTC. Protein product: CASSPRSAGGPMGNEQFF.

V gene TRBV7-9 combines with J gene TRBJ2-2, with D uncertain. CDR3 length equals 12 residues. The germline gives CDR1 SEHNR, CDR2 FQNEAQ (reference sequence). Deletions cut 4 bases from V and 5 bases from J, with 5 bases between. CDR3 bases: TGTGCCAGCAGCTCCCAAACCGGGGAGCTGTTTTTT. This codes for CASSSQTGELFF.

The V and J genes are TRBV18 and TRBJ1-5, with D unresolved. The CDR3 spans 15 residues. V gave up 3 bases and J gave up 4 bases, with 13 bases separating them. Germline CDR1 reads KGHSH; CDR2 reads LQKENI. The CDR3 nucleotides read TGTGCCAGCTCACCTATGAAGGGAGATAATCAGCCCCAGCATTTT. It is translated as CASSPMKGDNQPQHF. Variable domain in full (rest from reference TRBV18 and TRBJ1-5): NAGVMQNPRHLVRRRGQEARLRCSPMKGHSHVYWYRQLPEEGLKFMVYLQKENIIDESGMPKERFSAEFPKEGPSILRIQQVVRGDSAAYFCASSPMKGDNQPQHFGDGTRLSIL.

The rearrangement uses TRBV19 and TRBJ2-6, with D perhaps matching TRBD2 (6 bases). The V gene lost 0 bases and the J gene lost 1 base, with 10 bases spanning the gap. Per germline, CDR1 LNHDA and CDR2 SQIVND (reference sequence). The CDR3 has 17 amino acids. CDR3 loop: CASSIDSLASGANVLTF. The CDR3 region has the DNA TGTGCCAGTAGTATAGATTCACTAGCTTCTGGGGCCAACGTCCTGACTTTC.

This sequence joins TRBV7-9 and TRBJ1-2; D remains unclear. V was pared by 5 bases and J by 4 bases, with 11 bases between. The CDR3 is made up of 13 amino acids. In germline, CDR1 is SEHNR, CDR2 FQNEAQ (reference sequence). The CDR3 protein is CASSLEGFYGYTF. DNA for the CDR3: TGTGCCAGCAGCCTCGAGGGTTTCTATGGCTACACCTTC.

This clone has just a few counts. The CDR3 DNA follows: TGTGCCAGCATTGGAGCGGAGACTAACTATGGCTACACCTTC. Translation: CASIGAETNYGYTF. The rearrangement joins TRBV5-4 to TRBJ1-2; D remains ambiguous. The germline V gene has CDR1 SGHNT and CDR2 YYREEE (reference sequence). V lost 6 bases and J lost 0, with 12 bases in between. The CDR3 spans 14 residues.

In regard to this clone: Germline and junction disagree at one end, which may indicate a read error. CDR3 in amino acids: CTSKPNRESRDNYGYTF. In DNA, the CDR3 is TGTACCAGCAAACCTAACAGGGAATCCAGGGATAACTATGGCTACACCTTC. The chain joins TRBV28 to TRBJ1-2; the D gene is possibly TRBD1 (6 bases). CDR1 MDHEN and CDR2 SYDVKM come from the germline V gene. The CDR3 extends over 17 amino acids.

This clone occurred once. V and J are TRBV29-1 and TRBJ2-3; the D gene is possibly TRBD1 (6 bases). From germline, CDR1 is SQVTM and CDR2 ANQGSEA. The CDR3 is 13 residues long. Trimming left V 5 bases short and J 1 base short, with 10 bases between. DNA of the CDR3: TGCAGCGTTTCATCAGGGGGCACAGATACGCAGTATTTT. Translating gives CSVSSGGTDTQYF.

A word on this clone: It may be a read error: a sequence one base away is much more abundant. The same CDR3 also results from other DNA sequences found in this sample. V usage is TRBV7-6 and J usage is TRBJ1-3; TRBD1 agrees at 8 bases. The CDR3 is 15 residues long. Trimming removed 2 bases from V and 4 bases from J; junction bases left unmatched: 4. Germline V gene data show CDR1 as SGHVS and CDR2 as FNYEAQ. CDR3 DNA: TGTGCCAGCAGCTTAAGACGGACAGGGGGAAACACCATATATTTT. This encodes CASSLRRTGGNTIYF.

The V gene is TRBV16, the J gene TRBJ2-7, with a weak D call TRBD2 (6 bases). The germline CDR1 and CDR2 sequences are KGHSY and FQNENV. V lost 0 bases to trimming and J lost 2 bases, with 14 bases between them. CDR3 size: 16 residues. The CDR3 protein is CASSQSDAGPPYEQYF. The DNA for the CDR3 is TGTGCCAGCAGCCAATCGGACGCGGGACCTCCCTACGAGCAGTACTTC.